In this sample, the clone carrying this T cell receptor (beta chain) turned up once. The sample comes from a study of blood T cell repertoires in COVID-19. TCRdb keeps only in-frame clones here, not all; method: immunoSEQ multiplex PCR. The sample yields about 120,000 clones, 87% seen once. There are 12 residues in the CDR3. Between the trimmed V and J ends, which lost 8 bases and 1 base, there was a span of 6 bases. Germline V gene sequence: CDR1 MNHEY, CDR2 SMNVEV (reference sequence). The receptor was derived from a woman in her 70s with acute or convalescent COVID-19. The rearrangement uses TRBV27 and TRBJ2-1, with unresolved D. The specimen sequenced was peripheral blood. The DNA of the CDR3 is TGTGCCAGCGGCTTATCCTACAATGAGCAGTTCTTC. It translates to CASGLSYNEQFF.